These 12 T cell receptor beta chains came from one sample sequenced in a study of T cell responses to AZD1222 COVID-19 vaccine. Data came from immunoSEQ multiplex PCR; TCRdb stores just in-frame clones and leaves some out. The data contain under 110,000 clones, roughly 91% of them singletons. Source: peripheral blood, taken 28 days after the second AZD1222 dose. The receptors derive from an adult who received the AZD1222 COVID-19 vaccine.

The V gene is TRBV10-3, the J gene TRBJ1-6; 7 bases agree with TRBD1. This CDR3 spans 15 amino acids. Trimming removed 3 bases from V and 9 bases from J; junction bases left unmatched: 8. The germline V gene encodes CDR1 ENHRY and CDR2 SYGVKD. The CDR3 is CAISEKGAQASPLHF. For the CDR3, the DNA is TGTGCCATCAGTGAAAAGGGGGCGCAGGCTTCACCCCTCCACTTT.

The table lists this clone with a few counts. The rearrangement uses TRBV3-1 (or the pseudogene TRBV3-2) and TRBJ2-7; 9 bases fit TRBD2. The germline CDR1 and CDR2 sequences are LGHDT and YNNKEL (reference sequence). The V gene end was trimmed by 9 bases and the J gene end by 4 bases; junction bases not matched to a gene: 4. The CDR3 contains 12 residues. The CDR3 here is CASASGIYEQYF. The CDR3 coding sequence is TGTGCCAGTGCTAGCGGGATTTACGAGCAGTACTTC.

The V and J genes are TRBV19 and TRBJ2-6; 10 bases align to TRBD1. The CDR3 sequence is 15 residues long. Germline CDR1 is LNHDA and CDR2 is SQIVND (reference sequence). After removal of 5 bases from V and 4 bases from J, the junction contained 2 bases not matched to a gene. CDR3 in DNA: TGTGCCAGTAGTGACAGGGGGCCGGGGGCCAACGTCCTGACTTTC. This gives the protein CASSDRGPGANVLTF.

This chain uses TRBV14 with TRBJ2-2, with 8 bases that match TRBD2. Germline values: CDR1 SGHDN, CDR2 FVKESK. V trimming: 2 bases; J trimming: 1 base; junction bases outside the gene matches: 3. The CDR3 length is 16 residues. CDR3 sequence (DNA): TGTGCCAGCAGCCAACGTACTAGCGGGAACACCGGGGAGCTGTTTTTT. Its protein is CASSQRTSGNTGELFF.

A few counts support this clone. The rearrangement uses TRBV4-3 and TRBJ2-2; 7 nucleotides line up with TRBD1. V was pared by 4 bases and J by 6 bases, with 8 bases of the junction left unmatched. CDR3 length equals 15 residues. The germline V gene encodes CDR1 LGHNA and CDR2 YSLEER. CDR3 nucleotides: TGCGCCAGCAGCCTAGGTTTACAGGGGCCCGGGGAGCTGTTTTTT. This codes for CASSLGLQGPGELFF.

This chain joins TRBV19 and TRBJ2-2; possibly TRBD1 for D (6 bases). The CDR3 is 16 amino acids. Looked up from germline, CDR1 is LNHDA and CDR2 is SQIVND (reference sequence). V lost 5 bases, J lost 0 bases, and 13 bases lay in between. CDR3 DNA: TGTGCCAGTAGTCATGCGGACAGCGCGAACACCGGGGAGCTGTTTTTT. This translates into CASSHADSANTGELFF.

In DNA, the CDR3 is TGTGCCAGCAGCTTGGGCACCGGGGAGCTGTTTTTT. Its protein is CASSLGTGELFF. The chain uses TRBV11-2 and TRBJ2-2, with D hard to call. CDR1 and CDR2 from the germline V gene are SGHAT and FQNNGV. This CDR3 is built from 12 residues. The germline V and J ends were trimmed by 3 bases and 4 bases, with 3 bases remaining between them.

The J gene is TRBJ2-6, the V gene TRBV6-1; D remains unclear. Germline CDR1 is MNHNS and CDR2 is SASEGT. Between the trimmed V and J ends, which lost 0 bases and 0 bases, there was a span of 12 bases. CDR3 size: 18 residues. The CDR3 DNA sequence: TGTGCCAGCAGTGAAGCGTGGACCGGGCTCTCTGGGGCCAACGTCCTGACTTTC. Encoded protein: CASSEAWTGLSGANVLTF.

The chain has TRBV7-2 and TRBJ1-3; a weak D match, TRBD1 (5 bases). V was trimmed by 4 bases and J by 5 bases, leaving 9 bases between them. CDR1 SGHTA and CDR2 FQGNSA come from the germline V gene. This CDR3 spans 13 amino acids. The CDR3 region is CASSSDRRNTIYF. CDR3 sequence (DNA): TGTGCCAGCAGCTCAGACAGAAGAAACACCATATATTTT.

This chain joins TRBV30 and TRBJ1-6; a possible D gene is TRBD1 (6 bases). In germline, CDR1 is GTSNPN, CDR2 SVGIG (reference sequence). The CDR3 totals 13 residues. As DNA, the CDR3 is TGTGGCCAGGGGAAGAGCACTAATTCACCCCTCCACTTT. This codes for CGQGKSTNSPLHF. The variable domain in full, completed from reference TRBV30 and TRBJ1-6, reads SQTIHQWPATLVQPVGSPLSLECTVEGTSNPNLYWYRQAAGRGLQLLFYSVGIGQISSEVPQNLSASRPQDRQFILSSKKLLLSDSGFYLCGQGKSTNSPLHFGNGTRLTVT.

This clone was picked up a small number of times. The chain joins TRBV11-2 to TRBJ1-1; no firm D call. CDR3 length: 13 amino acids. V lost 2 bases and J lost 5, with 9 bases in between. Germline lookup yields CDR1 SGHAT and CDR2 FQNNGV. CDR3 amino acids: CASSLSGRTEAFF. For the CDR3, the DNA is TGTGCCAGCAGCTTAAGTGGCAGGACTGAAGCTTTCTTT.

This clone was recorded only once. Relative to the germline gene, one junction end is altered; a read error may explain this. The CDR3: CASSLRGMGTDTQYF. CDR3 DNA sequence: TGTGCTAGCAGCTTAAGGGGGATGGGCACAGATACGCAGTATTTT. This sequence joins TRBV7-7 and TRBJ2-3, with TRBD1 as a possible D gene (6 bases). This CDR3 is 15 amino acids long. Germline V lookup: CDR1 SSHAT, CDR2 FNYEAQ (reference sequence).